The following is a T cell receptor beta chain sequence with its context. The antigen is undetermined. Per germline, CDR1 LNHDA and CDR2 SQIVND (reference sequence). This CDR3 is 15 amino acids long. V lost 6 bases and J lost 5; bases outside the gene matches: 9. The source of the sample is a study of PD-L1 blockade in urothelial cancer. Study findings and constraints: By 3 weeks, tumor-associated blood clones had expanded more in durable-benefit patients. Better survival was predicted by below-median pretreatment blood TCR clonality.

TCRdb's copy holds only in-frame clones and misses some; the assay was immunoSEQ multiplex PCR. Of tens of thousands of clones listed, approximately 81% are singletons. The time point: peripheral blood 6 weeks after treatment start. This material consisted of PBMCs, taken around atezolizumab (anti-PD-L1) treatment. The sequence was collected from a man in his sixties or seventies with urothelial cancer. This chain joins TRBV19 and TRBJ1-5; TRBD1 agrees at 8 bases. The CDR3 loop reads CASRRDRGGDQPQHF. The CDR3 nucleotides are TGTGCCAGTAGGAGAGACAGGGGTGGGGATCAGCCCCAGCATTTT.